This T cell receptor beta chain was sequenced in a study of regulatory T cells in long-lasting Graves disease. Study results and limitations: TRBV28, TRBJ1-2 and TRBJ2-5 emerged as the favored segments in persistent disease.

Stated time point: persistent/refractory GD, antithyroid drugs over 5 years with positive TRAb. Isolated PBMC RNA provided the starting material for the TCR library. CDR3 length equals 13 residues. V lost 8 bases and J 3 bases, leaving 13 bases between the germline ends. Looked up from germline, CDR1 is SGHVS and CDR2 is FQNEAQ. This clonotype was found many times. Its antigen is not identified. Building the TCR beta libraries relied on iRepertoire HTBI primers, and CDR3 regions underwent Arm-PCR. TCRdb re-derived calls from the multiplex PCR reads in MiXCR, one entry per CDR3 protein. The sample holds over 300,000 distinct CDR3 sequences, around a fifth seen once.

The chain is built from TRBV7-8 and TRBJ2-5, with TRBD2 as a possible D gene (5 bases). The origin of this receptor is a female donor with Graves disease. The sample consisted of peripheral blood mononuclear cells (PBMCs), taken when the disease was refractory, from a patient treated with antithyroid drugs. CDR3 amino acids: CASGRDSEETQYF. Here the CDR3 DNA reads TGTGCCAGCGGCCGGGATAGCGAAGAGACCCAGTACTTC.